Detailed here is one TCR beta chain. Its antigen is currently unknown. Time point here: baseline, week 1 (first vaccination visit). Regarding treatment: pre-vaccination baseline after standard-of-care therapy. The donors had new WHO grade 3 or 4 astrocytomas; these were IDH1-mutant and ATRX-lost. The data derive from a study of a mutant IDH1 vaccine in newly diagnosed glioma. Study overall: The treated population exhibited a male proportion of approximately 62%, a female proportion of about 40%, and a mean age of roughly 41 years. Before enrollment, patients got radiotherapy alone, temozolomide alone, or mostly the combination.

Broader study findings: It seemed that pseudoprogression was not linked to changes in the top peripheral T cell clonotypes.

CDR1 is LNHDA and CDR2 is SQIVND in the germline V gene (reference sequence). The CDR3 extends over 15 amino acids. Trimming at V came to 4 bases and at J to 7 bases, leaving 9 bases not matched to a gene. The assay was immunoSEQ multiplex PCR, and TCRdb's table has in-frame clones only and misses some. The sample has just under 95,000 clones; around 82% are singletons. The chain links TRBV19 to TRBJ1-5, with TRBD1 identical over 8 bases. The source was PBMCs, collected from a glioma patient treated with radiotherapy, temozolomide or both. The source is a woman aged 45-60 years with glioma. CDR3 DNA: TGTGCCAGTAGTACAGACAGGGGATGGGGACAGCCCCAGCATTTT. This gives the protein CASSTDRGWGQPQHF.